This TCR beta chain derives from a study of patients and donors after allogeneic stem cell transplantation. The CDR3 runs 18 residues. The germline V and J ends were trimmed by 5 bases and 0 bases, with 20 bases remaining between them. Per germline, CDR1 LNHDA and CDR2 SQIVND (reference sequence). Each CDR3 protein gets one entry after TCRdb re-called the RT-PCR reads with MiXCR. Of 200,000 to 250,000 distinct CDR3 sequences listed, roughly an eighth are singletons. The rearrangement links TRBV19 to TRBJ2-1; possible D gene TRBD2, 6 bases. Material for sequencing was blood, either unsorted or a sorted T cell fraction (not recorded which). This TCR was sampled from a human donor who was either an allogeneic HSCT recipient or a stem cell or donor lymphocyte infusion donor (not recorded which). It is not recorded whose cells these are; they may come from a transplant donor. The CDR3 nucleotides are TGTGCCAGTAGTTACCCCACCGGGACTTCGAGCTCCTACAATGAGCAGTTCTTC. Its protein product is CASSYPTGTSSSYNEQFF.